This T cell receptor (beta chain) came from a study of cytomegalovirus exposure and HLA in healthy donors. Researchers ran the PCR with 60 Vbeta and 13 Jbeta primers. Only in-frame clones appear in the TCRdb table, and some are missing; sequencing was by immunoSEQ multiplex PCR. Of 100,000 to 150,000 clones in the sample, about 81% are singletons; the top ten hold 0.85% to 1.4%. The sequencing input was PBMCs. The receptor's source is a woman under 40 in good health and CMV-seronegative.

In DNA form, the CDR3 reads TGTGCCAGCAGCTCGACAGGAAGGGTCCTCACTGAAGCTTTCTTT. Translation gives CASSSTGRVLTEAFF. The V and J genes are TRBV7-9 and TRBJ1-1, with a possible D match to TRBD1 (6 bases). V lost 4 bases and J 4 bases, leaving 16 bases between the germline ends. Germline V gene data show CDR1 as SEHNR and CDR2 as FQNEAQ (reference sequence). CDR3 length: 15 amino acids.